Presented here are 12 T cell receptor beta chains from one specimen sequenced in a study of T cell responses to AZD1222 COVID-19 vaccine. Here immunoSEQ multiplex PCR was the method, and the copy in TCRdb shows in-frame clones only, minus some. This sample has some 150,000 clones, with just over 90% found just once. This sample comprised peripheral blood, obtained on day 0 of MenACWY control vaccination. The origin of the receptors is an adult in good health.

J is TRBJ2-7 and V is TRBV7-7; 13 nucleotides align to TRBD2. The CDR3 is 14 amino acids. J was trimmed by 7 bases and V by 5 bases; bases with no gene match: 5. CDR1 is SSHAT, CDR2 FNYEAQ, per germline (reference sequence). In DNA form, the CDR3 reads TGTGCCAGCAGCCTTGGACTAGCGGGAGAAGAGCAGTACTTC. It yields the protein CASSLGLAGEEQYF.

The chain has TRBV12-5 and TRBJ1-2; D perhaps matches TRBD1 (5 bases). Germline-derived CDR1 and CDR2 are LGHNT and FRNRAP. This CDR3 spans 19 amino acids. The V end was cut by 0 bases, the J end by 1 base, with 21 bases between. CDR3 region: CASGLVSGALPLFNYGYTF. Written as DNA, the CDR3 is TGTGCTAGTGGTTTGGTGTCCGGGGCCCTACCGCTATTTAACTATGGCTACACCTTC.

The CDR3 is CASSPSRGHEQFF. CDR3 in DNA: TGTGCCAGCAGCCCGTCGCGGGGACATGAGCAGTTCTTC. V and J are TRBV11-2 and TRBJ2-1; D might be TRBD2 (6 bases). The V end lost 5 bases, the J end lost 8 bases, and 13 bases lay between the germline ends. The CDR3 covers 13 residues. Germline V gives CDR1 SGHAT, CDR2 FQNNGV.

This chain connects TRBV19 to TRBJ2-1; 8 bases match TRBD1. V lost 3 bases to trimming and J lost 1 base; unmatched junction nucleotides: 5. The CDR3 has 16 amino acids. Germline assignment: CDR1 LNHDA and CDR2 SQIVND (reference sequence). CDR3 loop: CASSMGRGPSYNEQFF. In nucleotides, the CDR3 is TGTGCCAGTAGTATGGGCAGGGGGCCGTCCTACAATGAGCAGTTCTTC.

The CDR3 DNA follows: TGTGCCACCAGCAGAGATCCCCCGGGACAGAGAAATTCACCCCTCCACTTT. It translates to CATSRDPPGQRNSPLHF. The V call is TRBV15, the J call TRBJ1-6, with TRBD1 identical over 7 bases. J lost 7 bases, V lost 0 bases, and 9 bases had no gene match. This CDR3 is 17 amino acids long. Germline lookup yields CDR1 LNHNV and CDR2 YYDKDF (reference sequence). The full variable domain, its missing parts supplied by reference TRBV15 and TRBJ1-6, is DAMVIQNPRYQVTQFGKPVTLSCSQTLNHNVMYWYQQKSSQAPKLLFHYYDKDFNNEADTPDNFQSRRPNTSFCFLDIRSPGLGDTAMYLCATSRDPPGQRNSPLHFGNGTRLTVT.

This clone was picked up a small number of times. The rearrangement joins TRBV11-3 to TRBJ1-3, with D unclear. The germline CDR1 and CDR2 sequences are SGHNT and YENEEA. V gave up 5 bases and J gave up 8 bases, with 10 bases separating them. The CDR3 consists of 12 residues. The CDR3 here is CASSKEPDTIYF. The CDR3 DNA follows: TGTGCCAGCAGCAAAGAACCGGACACCATATATTTT.

The gene calls are TRBV28 and TRBJ2-1; D is ambiguous. The CDR3 is 14 residues long. Per the germline V gene, CDR1 is MDHEN and CDR2 is SYDVKM. V lost 6 bases, J lost 5 bases, and 14 bases lay in between. CDR3 sequence: CASSRFGRNNEQFF. In DNA, the CDR3 is TGTGCCAGCAGCAGATTCGGACGGAACAATGAGCAGTTCTTC.

CDR3 protein: CASSSQNGNQPQHF. In nucleotides, the CDR3 is TGTGCCAGCAGCTCTCAAAATGGCAATCAGCCCCAGCATTTT. V usage is TRBV7-8 and J usage is TRBJ1-5; D gene uncertain. Deletions cut 4 bases from V and 2 bases from J, with 9 bases between. CDR3 length: 14 amino acids. Germline CDR1 and CDR2: SGHVS and FQNEAQ.

The genes are TRBV11-3 and TRBJ2-1; 7 bases line up with TRBD1. This CDR3 is built from 15 residues. Germline loops: CDR1 SGHNT, CDR2 YENEEA. V was clipped by 5 bases and J by 1 base; unmatched bases: 5. DNA for the CDR3: TGTGCCAGCAGCACCCGGGACAGATCCTACAATGAGCAGTTCTTC. It encodes CASSTRDRSYNEQFF.

The V gene is TRBV27, the J gene TRBJ2-7, with D perhaps TRBD2 (5 bases). With 11 bases removed from V and 6 bases from J, the gap between germline ends came to 20 bases. From germline, CDR1 is MNHEY and CDR2 SMNVEV (reference sequence). The CDR3 loop spans 13 amino acids. DNA of the CDR3: TGTGCCTCTCGAGGGAAGATGTTCTCCGAGCAGTACTTC. This sequence encodes CASRGKMFSEQYF.

The V call is TRBV6-2 or TRBV6-3, the J call TRBJ2-1; 7 positions match TRBD1. Germline CDR1 and CDR2: MNHEY and SVGEGT. V dropped 2 bases and J dropped 9; count of bases not matched to a gene: 10. The CDR3 is 15 residues long. The DNA of the CDR3 is TGTGCCAGCAGTTACCTCGCCTTAGGGGGCACTGAGCAGTTCTTC. This gives the protein CASSYLALGGTEQFF.

The chain uses TRBV27 and TRBJ2-1, with TRBD2 matching 8 bases. The CDR3 has 14 amino acids. Germline loops: CDR1 MNHEY, CDR2 SMNVEV (reference sequence). J lost 8 bases, V lost 6 bases, and 9 bases had no gene match. Written as DNA, the CDR3 is TGTGCCAGCAGGACAAGCGGGAGCGTCCATGAGCAGTTCTTC. Protein sequence: CASRTSGSVHEQFF.